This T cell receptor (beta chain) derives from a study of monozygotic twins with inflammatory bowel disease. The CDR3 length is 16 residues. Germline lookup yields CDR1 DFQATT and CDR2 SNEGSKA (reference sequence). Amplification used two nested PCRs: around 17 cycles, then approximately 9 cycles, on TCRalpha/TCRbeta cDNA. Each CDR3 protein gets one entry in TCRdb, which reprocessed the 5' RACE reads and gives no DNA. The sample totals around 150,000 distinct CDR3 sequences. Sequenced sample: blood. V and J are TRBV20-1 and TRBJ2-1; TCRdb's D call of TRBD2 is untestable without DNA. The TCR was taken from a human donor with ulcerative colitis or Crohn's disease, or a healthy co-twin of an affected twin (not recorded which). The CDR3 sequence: CSARDPLAGGQGEQFF.